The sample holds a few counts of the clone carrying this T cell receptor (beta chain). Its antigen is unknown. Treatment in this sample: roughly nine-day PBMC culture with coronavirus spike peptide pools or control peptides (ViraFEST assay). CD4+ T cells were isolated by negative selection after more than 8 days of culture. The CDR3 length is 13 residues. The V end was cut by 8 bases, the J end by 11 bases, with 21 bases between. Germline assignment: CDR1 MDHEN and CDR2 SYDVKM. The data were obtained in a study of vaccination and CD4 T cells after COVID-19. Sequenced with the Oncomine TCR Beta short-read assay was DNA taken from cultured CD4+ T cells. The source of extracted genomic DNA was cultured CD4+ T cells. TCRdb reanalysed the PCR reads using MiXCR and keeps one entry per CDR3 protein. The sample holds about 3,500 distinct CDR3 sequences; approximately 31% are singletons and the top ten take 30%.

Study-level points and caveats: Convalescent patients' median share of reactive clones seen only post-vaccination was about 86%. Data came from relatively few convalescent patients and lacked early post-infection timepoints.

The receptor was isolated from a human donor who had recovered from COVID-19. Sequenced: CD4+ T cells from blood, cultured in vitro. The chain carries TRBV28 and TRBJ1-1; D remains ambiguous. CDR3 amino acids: CASRTDPQKGAFF. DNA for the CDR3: TGTGCCAGCCGAACGGACCCGCAGAAAGGGGCTTTCTTT.